Each of the 27 T cell receptor beta chains below was sequenced from the same sample in a study of cytotoxic CD8 clonotypes in ibrutinib-treated CLL. Produced via immunoSEQ multiplex PCR; TCRdb's table is partial and in-frame only. The sample has more than 200,000 clones; 75% to 80% are singletons. This sample comprised PBMCs, obtained after 12 months of ibrutinib treatment. The receptors here all came from a human donor with chronic lymphocytic leukemia.

This clone appeared a single time. This sequence joins TRBV2 and TRBJ2-6; D ambiguous. This CDR3 comprises 12 residues. V was pared by 7 bases and J by 0 bases, with 1 base between. Germline values: CDR1 SNHLY, CDR2 FYNNEI. The DNA for the CDR3 is TGTGCCAGCACCTCTGGGGCCAACGTCCTGACTTTC. Amino acids: CASTSGANVLTF.

This clone came up a few times. The gene calls are TRBV6-1 and TRBJ1-5; tentatively, D is TRBD1 (5 bases). The germline V and J ends were trimmed by 6 bases and 3 bases, with 12 bases remaining between them. Germline CDR1 reads MNHNS; CDR2 reads SASEGT. This CDR3 is 14 amino acids long. The CDR3 loop reads CASRSGGDNQPQHF. Written as DNA, the CDR3 is TGTGCCAGCAGGTCGGGGGGGGACAATCAGCCCCAGCATTTT.

This rearrangement joins TRBV5-1 to TRBJ1-2, with a possible D match to TRBD1 (6 bases). CDR1 and CDR2 (germline): SGHRS, YFSETQ. The V and J ends lost 4 bases and 5 bases respectively, with 12 bases between them. The CDR3 contains 13 residues. The CDR3 DNA reads as TGCGCCAGCAGCCTATATCAGGGGTATGGCTACACCTTC. It yields the protein CASSLYQGYGYTF.

The sample holds one count of this clone. V usage is TRBV4-1 and J usage is TRBJ2-1; D possibly corresponds to TRBD2 (6 bases). V was shortened by 3 bases and J by 0 bases, with 15 bases between the two germline ends. There are 17 residues in the CDR3. Germline CDR1 reads MGHRA; CDR2 reads YSYEKL. CDR3 sequence (DNA): TGCGCCAGCAGCCAGACTCGGGCGGGGAGCTCCTACAATGAGCAGTTCTTC. Protein: CASSQTRAGSSYNEQFF.

This clone was seen more than once but under ten times. The chain uses TRBV6-5 and TRBJ1-5; D might be TRBD1 (5 bases). Per germline, CDR1 MNHEY and CDR2 SVGAGI. V gave up 5 bases and J gave up 6 bases, with 11 bases separating them. The CDR3 length is 13 residues. In nucleotides, the CDR3 is TGTGCCAGCAGTCCCCAGGGTTTTCAGCCCCAGCATTTT. Translating gives CASSPQGFQPQHF.

The table lists this clone with a few counts. The CDR3 protein is CASRGGQLNYGYTF. The CDR3 nucleotides are TGTGCCAGCAGGGGGGGACAGCTTAACTATGGCTACACCTTC. This sequence joins TRBV6-1 and TRBJ1-2; TRBD1 agrees at 7 bases. Germline V lookup: CDR1 MNHNS, CDR2 SASEGT. The CDR3 runs 14 residues. J lost 1 base, V lost 6 bases, and 5 bases had no gene match.

Only a few counts were recorded for this clone. This chain connects TRBV7-6 to TRBJ2-7; 8 positions match TRBD1. The CDR3 is 14 residues long. CDR1 is SGHVS, CDR2 FNYEAQ, per germline. The ends lost 1 base at V and 2 bases at J; junction bases unmatched: 1. The CDR3 protein is CASSLEDRAYEQYF. Here the CDR3 DNA reads TGTGCCAGCAGCTTAGAGGACAGGGCCTACGAGCAGTACTTC.

The chain is built from TRBV28 and TRBJ1-2; 8 bases agree with TRBD1. Germline CDR1 MDHEN, CDR2 SYDVKM. The length of the CDR3 is 14 residues. With 3 bases clipped from V and 7 bases from J, the junction kept 7 bases outside the gene matches. CDR3 amino acids: CASSLAGGVGGYTF. The CDR3 DNA sequence: TGTGCCAGCAGTTTGGCAGGGGGCGTAGGTGGCTACACCTTC.

The chain carries TRBV19 and TRBJ2-6; no reliable D call. CDR3 size: 16 residues. Germline-derived CDR1 and CDR2 are LNHDA and SQIVND (reference sequence). V shed 1 base and J shed 0 bases, with 7 bases lying between them. CDR3 bases: TGTGCCAGTAGTATAGGACCCAGCTCTGGGGCCAACGTCCTGACTTTC. The encoded protein is CASSIGPSSGANVLTF.

This chain joins TRBV7-8 and TRBJ2-1; D remains ambiguous. This CDR3 has 15 residues. V shed 1 base and J shed 1 base, with 8 bases lying between them. Per germline, CDR1 SGHVS and CDR2 FQNEAQ. The CDR3 bases are TGTGCCAGCAGCTTAGACGGCCGTTCCTACAATGAGCAGTTCTTC. It translates to CASSLDGRSYNEQFF.

The rearrangement uses TRBV6-5 and TRBJ1-3; perhaps TRBD1 as D (6 bases). The CDR3 consists of 15 residues. Germline V gene data show CDR1 as MNHEY and CDR2 as SVGAGI. Trimming took 5 bases from V and 2 from J, leaving 13 bases between them. Here the CDR3 reads CASSNTGHTGNTIYF. The CDR3 nucleotides read TGTGCCAGCAGTAACACGGGACACACTGGAAACACCATATATTTT.

The chain uses TRBV9 and TRBJ2-1; 10 nucleotides align to TRBD2. This CDR3 has 16 amino acids. Germline V gives CDR1 SGDLS, CDR2 YYNGEE. J was trimmed by 6 bases and V by 0 bases; bases with no gene match: 6. CDR3 nucleotides: TGTGCCAGCAGCGTAGGTCCTAGCGGGGGAATCAATGAGCAGTTCTTC. Translation gives CASSVGPSGGINEQFF.

On this clone: Mismatch with germline at one junction end may stem from a read error. The chain uses TRBV7-7 and TRBJ2-1, with D hard to call. The germline gives CDR1 SSHAT, CDR2 FNYEAQ (reference sequence). This CDR3 is 13 amino acids long. The chain's CDR3 is CASSPTQRNEQFF. CDR3 coding DNA: TGTGCTAGCAGCCCAACCCAACGGAATGAGCAGTTCTTC.

The chain links TRBV29-1 to TRBJ2-1, with 9 bases identical to TRBD1. The CDR3 contains 19 residues. Trimming cost V 7 bases and J 6 bases; bases outside gene matches: 25. Germline CDR1 SQVTM, CDR2 ANQGSEA. The CDR3 here is CSGGAGTGFKQAILNEQFF. The DNA of the CDR3 is TGCAGCGGTGGGGCCGGGACAGGGTTTAAGCAGGCTATCCTCAATGAGCAGTTCTTC.

The CDR3 loop is CASSLDGGRYTGELFF. The CDR3 coding sequence is TGCGCCAGCAGCTTGGATGGCGGGAGGTACACCGGGGAGCTGTTTTTT. The chain is built from TRBV5-1 and TRBJ2-2; the match to TRBD2 covers 8 bases. Germline CDR1 reads SGHRS; CDR2 reads YFSETQ. The CDR3 extends over 16 amino acids. Trimming removed 0 bases from V and 3 bases from J; junction bases left unmatched: 4.

This chain uses TRBV25-1 with TRBJ1-2; D is perhaps TRBD1 (6 bases). The CDR3 is 14 amino acids. Germline V CDR1 and CDR2: MGHDK, SYGVNS. The ends were cut back, 10 bases at V and 4 bases at J, with 19 bases in the middle. CDR3 coding DNA: TGTGCCACCTCCAAGGTTACAGGGACCTATGGCTACACCTTC. It encodes CATSKVTGTYGYTF.

The gene calls are TRBV5-6 and TRBJ2-7; D is unresolved. Trimming cost V 4 bases and J 1 base, with 18 bases left between them. The length of the CDR3 is 16 residues. Germline lookup yields CDR1 SGHDT and CDR2 YYEEEE. CDR3 region: CASSPVGNLGSYEQYF. CDR3 DNA: TGTGCCAGCAGCCCTGTAGGGAATCTGGGGTCCTACGAGCAGTACTTC.

The gene calls are TRBV7-8 and TRBJ1-2, with 10 bases aligning to TRBD1. CDR1 is SGHVS and CDR2 is FQNEAQ in the germline V gene. Unmatched junction bases numbered 4, after V lost 1 base and J lost 5 bases. This CDR3 comprises 15 residues. For the CDR3, the DNA is TGTGCCAGCAGCTTAGTGGGACAGGGGACGTATGGCTACACCTTC. It specifies CASSLVGQGTYGYTF.

The chain joins TRBV6-6 to TRBJ2-7; D is perhaps TRBD2 (5 bases). With 6 bases removed from V and 2 bases from J, the gap between germline ends came to 17 bases. Germline V CDR1 and CDR2: MNHNY, SVGAGI (reference sequence). This CDR3 has 15 residues. CDR3 DNA: TGTGCCAGCAGCCCCTCCCGGGGTAAGCCCTACGAGCAGTACTTC. This codes for CASSPSRGKPYEQYF.

The chain employs TRBV5-1 and TRBJ2-7, with 7 bases matching TRBD1. The CDR3 is 13 residues long. Germline V gene sequence: CDR1 SGHRS, CDR2 YFSETQ. Trimming at V came to 3 bases and at J to 3 bases, leaving 3 bases not matched to a gene. Here the CDR3 reads CASSYGTDYEQYF. Written as DNA, the CDR3 is TGCGCCAGCAGCTACGGGACAGACTACGAGCAGTACTTC. The full variable domain, in which reference TRBV5-1 and TRBJ2-7 provide the parts outside the CDR3, is KAGVTQTPRYLIKTRGQQVTLSCSPISGHRSVSWYQQTPGQGLQFLFEYFSETQRNKGNFPGRFSGRQFSNSRSEMNVSTLELGDSALYLCASSYGTDYEQYFGPGTRLTVT.

The chain joins TRBV4-1 to TRBJ2-2; the D is unclear. V was cut by 4 bases and J by 6 bases, with 18 bases left in between. CDR1 and CDR2 (germline): MGHRA, YSYEKL. The CDR3 has 16 amino acids. The CDR3 DNA sequence: TGCGCCAGCAGCCTTCTTAAGGTGGCCATATCCGGGGAGCTGTTTTTT. This encodes CASSLLKVAISGELFF.

The chain has TRBV18 and TRBJ2-2; D uncertain. Germline assignment: CDR1 KGHSH and CDR2 LQKENI. This CDR3 is built from 14 residues. V dropped 2 bases and J dropped 7 bases, with 11 bases sitting between them. CDR3: CASSPSNLGGELFF. CDR3 in DNA: TGTGCCAGCTCACCATCCAATCTGGGCGGGGAGCTGTTTTTT. Drawing the rest from reference TRBV18 and TRBJ2-2, the complete variable domain is NAGVMQNPRHLVRRRGQEARLRCSPMKGHSHVYWYRQLPEEGLKFMVYLQKENIIDESGMPKERFSAEFPKEGPSILRIQQVVRGDSAAYFCASSPSNLGGELFFGEGSRLTVL.

This chain joins TRBV19 and TRBJ2-1, with D possibly being TRBD1 (6 bases). The CDR3 sequence is 14 residues long. Trimming removed 5 bases at V and 2 bases at J, with 10 bases between. Per germline, CDR1 LNHDA and CDR2 SQIVND (reference sequence). The CDR3 protein is CASSVQGTYNEQFF. The CDR3 nucleotides read TGTGCCAGTAGTGTTCAGGGGACCTACAATGAGCAGTTCTTC.

The rearrangement uses TRBV5-4 and TRBJ2-3, with TRBD2 identical over 11 bases. Germline assignment: CDR1 SGHNT and CDR2 YYREEE (reference sequence). V was clipped by 0 bases and J by 9 bases; unmatched bases: 6. This CDR3 comprises 15 residues. CDR3 protein: CASSLDSGGARTQYF. The CDR3 region has the DNA TGTGCCAGCAGCTTGGATAGCGGGGGGGCGAGGACGCAGTATTTT.

The chain employs TRBV27 and TRBJ2-5; TRBD1 is a possible D gene (5 bases). Trimming shortened V by 6 bases and J by 5 bases, and 16 bases separated the two germline ends. This CDR3 has 14 amino acids. Germline V gene data show CDR1 as MNHEY and CDR2 as SMNVEV (reference sequence). The chain's CDR3 is CASSPAGIRETQYF. CDR3 bases: TGTGCCAGCAGCCCAGCAGGGATACGGGAGACCCAGTACTTC.

The gene calls are TRBV11-2 and TRBJ2-5; D uncertain. Germline V gene sequence: CDR1 SGHAT, CDR2 FQNNGV. This CDR3 contains 13 residues. V lost 2 bases, J lost 5 bases, and 9 bases lay in between. The CDR3 loop reads CASSLRGAETQYF. In DNA form, the CDR3 reads TGTGCCAGCAGCTTACGCGGTGCGGAGACCCAGTACTTC. Variable domain in full (rest from reference TRBV11-2 and TRBJ2-5): EAGVAQSPRYKIIEKRQSVAFWCNPISGHATLYWYQQILGQGPKLLIQFQNNGVVDDSQLPKDRFSAERLKGVDSTLKIQPAKLEDSAVYLCASSLRGAETQYFGPGTRLLVL.

This chain connects TRBV27 to TRBJ2-3, with 7 bases identical to TRBD1. The germline gives CDR1 MNHEY, CDR2 SMNVEV (reference sequence). This CDR3 spans 14 amino acids. The J segment lost 1 base and the V segment lost 8 bases, leaving 6 bases of the junction unmatched. In nucleotides, the CDR3 is TGTGCCAGCCGACAGGGTTTTGGCACAGATACGCAGTATTTT. Protein sequence: CASRQGFGTDTQYF.